This T cell receptor beta chain was captured in a study of cytomegalovirus exposure and HLA in healthy donors. This clone was detected once. PCR primers comprised 60 Vbeta and 13 Jbeta primers. Clones were sequenced by immunoSEQ multiplex PCR, and TCRdb holds only the in-frame ones, with some missing. The table includes over 200,000 clones, around 76% detected once. The receptor was isolated from a woman between 40 and 55 years old in good health and CMV-seropositive. The sequenced sample was PBMCs.

CDR3 sequence (DNA): TGTGCCAGCAGTTCAGGGGGCAGTGAAAAACTGTTTTTT. This encodes CASSSGGSEKLFF. The chain recombines TRBV28 with TRBJ1-4; 8 nucleotides line up with TRBD1. In germline, CDR1 is MDHEN, CDR2 SYDVKM. The length of the CDR3 is 13 residues. The V and J ends lost 4 bases and 7 bases, in that order; junction bases with no gene match: 2. Looking up the rest from reference TRBV28 and TRBJ1-4 gives the full variable domain: DVKVTQSSRYLVKRTGEKVFLECVQDMDHENMFWYRQDPGLGLRLIYFSYDVKMKEKGDIPEGYSVSREKKERFSLILESASTNQTSMYLCASSSGGSEKLFFGSGTQLSVL.